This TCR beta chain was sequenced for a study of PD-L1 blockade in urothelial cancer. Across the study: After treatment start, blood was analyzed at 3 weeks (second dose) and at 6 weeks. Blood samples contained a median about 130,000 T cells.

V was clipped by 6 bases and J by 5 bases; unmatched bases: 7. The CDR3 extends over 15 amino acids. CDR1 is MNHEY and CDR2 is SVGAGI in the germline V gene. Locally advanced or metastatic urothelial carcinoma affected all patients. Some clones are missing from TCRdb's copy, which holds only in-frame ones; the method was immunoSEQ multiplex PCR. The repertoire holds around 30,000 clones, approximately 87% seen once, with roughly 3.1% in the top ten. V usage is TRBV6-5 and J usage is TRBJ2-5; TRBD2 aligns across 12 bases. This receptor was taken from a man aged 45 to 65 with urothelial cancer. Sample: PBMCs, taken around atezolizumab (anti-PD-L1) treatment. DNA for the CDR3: TGTGCCAGCAGCCTAGCGGGGGGGCCTTGGGAGACCCAGTACTTC. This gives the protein CASSLAGGPWETQYF.